This record covers a single T cell receptor (beta chain). V was pared by 4 bases and J by 8 bases, with 15 bases between. The CDR3 has 13 residues. Germline lookup yields CDR1 SEHNR and CDR2 FQNEAQ (reference sequence). The protocol was immunoSEQ multiplex PCR, while the TCRdb copy is restricted to in-frame clones and leaves out a portion. The sample holds approximately 250,000 clones, around 84% seen once. This sample is drawn from a study of blood T cell repertoires in COVID-19. Sequencing was carried out using peripheral blood. This TCR was recovered from a man aged 55 to 70 with acute or convalescent COVID-19. V usage is TRBV7-9 and J usage is TRBJ2-7; D perhaps matches TRBD2 (6 bases). CDR3 DNA: TGTGCCAGCAGCTCGACCCTAGCGCCCCAGCAGTACTTC. Protein: CASSSTLAPQQYF.